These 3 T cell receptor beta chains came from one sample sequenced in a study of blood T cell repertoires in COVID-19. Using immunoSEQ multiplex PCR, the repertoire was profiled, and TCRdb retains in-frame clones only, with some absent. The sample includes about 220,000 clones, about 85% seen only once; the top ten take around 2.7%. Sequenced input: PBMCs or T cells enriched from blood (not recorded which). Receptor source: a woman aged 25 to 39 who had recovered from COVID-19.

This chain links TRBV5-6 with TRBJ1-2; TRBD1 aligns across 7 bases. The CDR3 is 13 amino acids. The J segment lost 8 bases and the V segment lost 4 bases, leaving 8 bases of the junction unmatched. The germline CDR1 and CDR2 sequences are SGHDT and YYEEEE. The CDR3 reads CASSTDRVGGYTF. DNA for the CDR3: TGTGCCAGCAGCACCGACAGGGTTGGCGGCTACACCTTC.

CDR3 DNA: TGTGCCAGCTCACCACGTTCAGGACAGGGGAACACTGAAGCTTTCTTT. Translation gives CASSPRSGQGNTEAFF. The rearrangement joins TRBV18 to TRBJ1-1; 8 bases are shared with TRBD1. Germline CDR1 KGHSH, CDR2 LQKENI. This CDR3 region has 16 residues. The V and J ends lost 1 base and 1 base, in that order; junction bases with no gene match: 5. Full variable domain (outside the CDR3, taken from reference TRBV18 and TRBJ1-1): NAGVMQNPRHLVRRRGQEARLRCSPMKGHSHVYWYRQLPEEGLKFMVYLQKENIIDESGMPKERFSAEFPKEGPSILRIQQVVRGDSAAYFCASSPRSGQGNTEAFFGQGTRLTVV.

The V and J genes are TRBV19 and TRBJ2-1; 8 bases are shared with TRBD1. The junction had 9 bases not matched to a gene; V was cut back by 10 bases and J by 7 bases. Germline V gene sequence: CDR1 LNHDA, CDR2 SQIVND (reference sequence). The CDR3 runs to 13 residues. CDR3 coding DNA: TGTGCCACCGCGGACAGGGCAGTTAATGAGCAGTTCTTC. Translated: CATADRAVNEQFF. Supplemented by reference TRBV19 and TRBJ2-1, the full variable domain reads DGGITQSPKYLFRKEGQNVTLSCEQNLNHDAMYWYRQDPGQGLRLIYYSQIVNDFQKGDIAEGYSVSREKKESFPLTVTSAQKNPTAFYLCATADRAVNEQFFGPGTRLTVL.